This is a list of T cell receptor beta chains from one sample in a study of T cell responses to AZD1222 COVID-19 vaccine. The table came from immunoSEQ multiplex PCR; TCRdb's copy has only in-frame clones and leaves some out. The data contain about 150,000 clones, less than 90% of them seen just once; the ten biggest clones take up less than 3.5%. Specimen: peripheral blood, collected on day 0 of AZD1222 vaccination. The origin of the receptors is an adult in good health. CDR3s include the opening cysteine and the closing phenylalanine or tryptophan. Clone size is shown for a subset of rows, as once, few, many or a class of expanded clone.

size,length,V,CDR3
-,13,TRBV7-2,CASSLEGFGELFF
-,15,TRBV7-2,CASSLWGISTDTQYF
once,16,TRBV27,CASSFYGDRMQETQYF
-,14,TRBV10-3,CAISLGGQSYEQYF
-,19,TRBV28,CASSRRTGISLGDNSPLHF
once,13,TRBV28,CASTTGVVAEQYF
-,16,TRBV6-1,CASSEMGTGGSYEQYF
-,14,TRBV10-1,CASSDQGPNTEAFF
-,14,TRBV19,CASKRGQGTDTQYF
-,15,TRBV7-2,CASSSGQGTGNTIYF
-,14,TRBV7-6,CASSPQDYNSPLHF
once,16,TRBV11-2,CASSLVHQTSGNTIYF
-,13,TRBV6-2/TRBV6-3,CASSRTTNYGYTF
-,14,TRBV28,CASSFPRDSYEQYF
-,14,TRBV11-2,CASRLRGGSGGYTF
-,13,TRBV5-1,CASSLTGPYEQYF
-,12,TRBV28,CASSTRQFTIYF
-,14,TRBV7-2,CASSTLTANTEAFF
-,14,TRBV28,CASGPAQMTYEQYF
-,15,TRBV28,CASSRSGGFSYEQYF
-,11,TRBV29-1,CSVESAYEQYF
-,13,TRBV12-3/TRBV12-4,CASRWSTNEKLFF
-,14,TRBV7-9,CASSFTGVSYEQYF
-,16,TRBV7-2,CASSLGGTGATGELFF
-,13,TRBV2,CASSGAGWQPQHF
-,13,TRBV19,CASSIPPPGELFF
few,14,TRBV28,CASSTPGSAQPQHF
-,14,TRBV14,CASSQGQFNSPLHF
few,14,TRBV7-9,CASSLGQRNYGYTF
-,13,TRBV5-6,CASSLRQTEKLFF
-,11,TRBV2,CASSEVRAQYF
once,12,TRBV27,CASSQTGDGYTF
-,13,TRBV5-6,CASSHLGANEQFF
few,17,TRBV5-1,CASSLEQGPSPNYGYTF
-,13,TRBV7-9,CASSGQTITEAFF
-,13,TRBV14,CASRPSGTDTQYF
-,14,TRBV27,CASRDDRGYAGYTF
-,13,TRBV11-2,CASSFAPNYEQYF
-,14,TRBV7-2,CASSLRVSGNTIYF
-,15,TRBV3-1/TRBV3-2,CASSQDPGGGNTIYF
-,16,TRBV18,CASSPGQGSSNSPLHF
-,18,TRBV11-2,CASSLDMGSSIYTDTQYF